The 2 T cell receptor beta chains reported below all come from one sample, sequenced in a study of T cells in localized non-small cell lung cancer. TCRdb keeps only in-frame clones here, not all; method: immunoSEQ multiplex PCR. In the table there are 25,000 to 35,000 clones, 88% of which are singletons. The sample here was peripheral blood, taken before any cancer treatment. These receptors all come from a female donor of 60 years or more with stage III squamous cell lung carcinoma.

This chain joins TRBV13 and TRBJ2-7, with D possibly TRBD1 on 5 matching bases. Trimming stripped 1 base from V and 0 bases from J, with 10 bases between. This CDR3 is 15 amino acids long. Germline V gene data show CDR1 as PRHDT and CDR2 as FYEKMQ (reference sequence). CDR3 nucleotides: TGTGCCAGCAGCTTAGACAGGCCTAACTCCTACGAGCAGTACTTC. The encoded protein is CASSLDRPNSYEQYF. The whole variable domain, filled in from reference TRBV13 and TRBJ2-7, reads AAGVIQSPRHLIKEKRETATLKCYPIPRHDTVYWYQQGPGQDPQFLISFYEKMQSDKGSIPDRFSAQQFSDYHSELNMSSLELGDSALYFCASSLDRPNSYEQYFGPGTRLTVT.

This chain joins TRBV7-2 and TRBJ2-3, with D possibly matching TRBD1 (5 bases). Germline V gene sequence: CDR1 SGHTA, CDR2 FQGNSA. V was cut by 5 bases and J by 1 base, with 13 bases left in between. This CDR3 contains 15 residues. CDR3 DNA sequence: TGTGCCAGCAGCGAAAGGGGCCCGGGCACAGATACGCAGTATTTT. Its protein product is CASSERGPGTDTQYF.